One and the same sample provided the 10 T cell receptor beta chains below, sequenced in a study of T cell responses to AZD1222 COVID-19 vaccine. Clones were sequenced by immunoSEQ multiplex PCR, and TCRdb holds only the in-frame ones, with some missing. The data contain 99,000 or so clones, approximately 90% of them seen just once; the ten biggest clones take up around 8.4%. The source was peripheral blood, collected on day 0 of AZD1222 vaccination. The receptors stem from an adult in good health.

The V gene is TRBV30, the J gene TRBJ2-7; 11 positions agree with TRBD1. V shed 2 bases and J 0 bases; nucleotides not matched to a gene: 6. The CDR3 is 16 amino acids. Germline-derived CDR1 and CDR2 are GTSNPN and SVGIG (reference sequence). The CDR3 loop is CAWSSSGTGGSYEQYF. CDR3 nucleotide sequence: TGTGCCTGGAGTTCCTCCGGGACAGGGGGCTCCTACGAGCAGTACTTC.

As DNA, the CDR3 is TGTGCCAGCACCGACTATCTCGGGGAGCTGTTTTTT. As protein: CASTDYLGELFF. This chain uses TRBV6-6 with TRBJ2-2; D possibly corresponds to TRBD2 (5 bases). The CDR3 totals 12 residues. V lost 7 bases to trimming and J lost 7 bases, with 10 bases between them. The germline gives CDR1 MNHNY, CDR2 SVGAGI (reference sequence).

The chain uses TRBV19 and TRBJ1-5, with D hard to call. Germline V gene sequence: CDR1 LNHDA, CDR2 SQIVND (reference sequence). V lost 4 bases and J lost 5, with 12 bases in between. This CDR3 spans 14 amino acids. The CDR3 sequence: CASSKPESYQPQHF. For the CDR3, the DNA is TGTGCCAGTAGTAAGCCGGAGAGCTATCAGCCCCAGCATTTT.

This chain joins TRBV4-3 and TRBJ2-5; 10 positions match TRBD2. The CDR3 loop spans 15 amino acids. Trimming at V came to 1 base and at J to 5 bases, leaving 4 bases not matched to a gene. Germline V gene sequence: CDR1 LGHNA, CDR2 YSLEER. The CDR3 reads CASSQGGAGGETQYF. The CDR3 DNA is TGCGCCAGCAGCCAAGGAGGAGCGGGGGGGGAGACCCAGTACTTC.

This clone was recorded once. CDR3 nucleotides: TGTGCCAGTACGTGGCCGGGGGTCACCGGGGAGCTGTTTTTT. Protein product: CASTWPGVTGELFF. V is TRBV27 and J is TRBJ2-2; D is perhaps TRBD2 (6 bases). V was trimmed by 9 bases and J by 4 bases, leaving 15 bases between them. This CDR3 region has 14 residues. Germline-derived CDR1 and CDR2 are MNHEY and SMNVEV (reference sequence).

The V call is TRBV7-3, the J call TRBJ2-7; D could derive from TRBD1 or TRBD2 (5 bases each). Germline V gives CDR1 SGHTA, CDR2 FQGTGA. V shed 5 bases and J shed 1 base, with 21 bases lying between them. The length of the CDR3 is 17 residues. CDR3 residues: CASSPFPGADPSYEQYF. CDR3 sequence (DNA): TGTGCCAGCAGCCCTTTTCCCGGGGCGGACCCATCCTACGAGCAGTACTTC.

This rearrangement joins TRBV5-1 to TRBJ2-5; D assignment may be TRBD1 or TRBD2 (5 bases each). The CDR3 loop spans 13 amino acids. V was shortened by 3 bases and J by 1 base, with 7 bases between the two germline ends. CDR1 is SGHRS and CDR2 is YFSETQ in the germline V gene. The CDR3 here is CASSSGTQETQYF. CDR3 nucleotide sequence: TGCGCCAGCAGCTCAGGGACCCAAGAGACCCAGTACTTC.

This clone was counted only a few times. The V call is TRBV7-8, the J call TRBJ1-6; 7 bases align to TRBD1. Losses at the gene ends were 5 bases for V and 7 bases for J; bases not matched to a gene: 8. Germline V gives CDR1 SGHVS, CDR2 FQNEAQ. The CDR3 is 15 amino acids. The CDR3 DNA sequence: TGTGCCAGCAGCCCACGACAGGGTTGGAATTCACCCCTCCACTTT. It translates to CASSPRQGWNSPLHF.

The rearrangement links TRBV4-2 to TRBJ2-1; TRBD2 matches at 10 bases. With 6 bases clipped from V and 3 bases from J, the junction kept 5 bases outside the gene matches. Looked up from germline, CDR1 is LGHNA and CDR2 is YNFKEQ. The CDR3 consists of 15 residues. CDR3: CASRPGLADYNEQFF. The CDR3 DNA follows: TGTGCCAGCAGACCCGGACTAGCGGACTACAATGAGCAGTTCTTC.

This clone was seen a single time. V and J are TRBV20-1 and TRBJ1-3; D is ambiguous. V was cut by 3 bases and J by 3 bases, with 6 bases left in between. From germline, CDR1 is DFQATT and CDR2 SNEGSKA (reference sequence). The CDR3 loop spans 12 amino acids. The CDR3 region has the DNA TGCAGTGCTAGTTTATATGGAAACACCATATATTTT. Amino acids: CSASLYGNTIYF.